Listed below are T cell receptor beta chains from one sample, sequenced in a study of tumor-infiltrating lymphocytes in localized non-small cell lung cancer. Assay used: immunoSEQ multiplex PCR; TCRdb lists only in-frame clones, some missing. The sample contains thousands of clones, roughly 70% of which appear only once. Sample: lung tumor tissue. The source is a human donor with non-small cell lung cancer. The CDR3 runs from the conserved cysteine through the conserved F or W. The order of the fields is V gene, CDR3 protein.

v_call: TRBV2; cdr3_aa: CASTRSGGSYEQYF
v_call: TRBV7-8; cdr3_aa: CASSLGTGGAWSSGYTF
v_call: TRBV7-9; cdr3_aa: CASSPSGPIPSYGYTF
v_call: TRBV6-6; cdr3_aa: CASSSPGTGASYEQYF
v_call: TRBV11-2; cdr3_aa: CASSPQRTTSGNTIYF
v_call: TRBV7-9; cdr3_aa: CASSQRGRAFF
v_call: TRBV30; cdr3_aa: CAWSLGGGRYSPLHF
v_call: TRBV5-8; cdr3_aa: CASRRGHLNTEAFF
v_call: TRBV6-1; cdr3_aa: CASSEGQKKLFF
v_call: TRBV7-2; cdr3_aa: CASSVSNEQYF
v_call: TRBV21-1; cdr3_aa: CASSKAGTAGELFF
v_call: TRBV11-2; cdr3_aa: CASSRTPMGNEQFF
v_call: TRBV5-1; cdr3_aa: CASSLLAGITDTQYF
v_call: TRBV7-2; cdr3_aa: CASSLGYSGGSTDTQYF
v_call: TRBV5-1; cdr3_aa: CASRPDRGAEAFF
v_call: TRBV19; cdr3_aa: CASKRHGYTF
v_call: TRBV6-1; cdr3_aa: CASSPDWPPEAFF
v_call: TRBV7-2; cdr3_aa: CASSSQTSLGKETQYF
v_call: TRBV4-2; cdr3_aa: CASSQGTSGDNEQFF
v_call: TRBV7-9; cdr3_aa: CASSKNRDHYGYTF
v_call: TRBV5-1; cdr3_aa: CASSLGRQGGTEAFF
v_call: TRBV27; cdr3_aa: CASSLSGGRTGELFF
v_call: TRBV29-1; cdr3_aa: CSVTGPPSTRNEQFF
v_call: TRBV10-2; cdr3_aa: CASRAGTPTSEQYF
v_call: TRBV14; cdr3_aa: CASSWAGETQYF
v_call: TRBV2; cdr3_aa: CASSLGLSNQPQHF
v_call: TRBV7-2; cdr3_aa: CASSSTGSYNSPLHF
v_call: TRBV2; cdr3_aa: CARQSSSGANVLTF
v_call: TRBV5-1; cdr3_aa: CASSLEGQNTEAFF
v_call: TRBV7-2; cdr3_aa: CASSPRGLYTEAFF
v_call: TRBV11-2; cdr3_aa: CASSLGASGAGEQYF
v_call: TRBV6-6; cdr3_aa: CASSPNSQGNYGYTF
v_call: TRBV9; cdr3_aa: CASTASGRDAETQYF
v_call: TRBV27; cdr3_aa: CASRTRDRSEETQYF
v_call: TRBV6-5; cdr3_aa: CASTKEGANYGYTF
v_call: TRBV30; cdr3_aa: CAWSGLGYIAKNIQYF
v_call: TRBV2; cdr3_aa: CASSSGRLYEQYF
v_call: TRBV7-9; cdr3_aa: CASSLDRPNQPQHF